The rows below give T cell receptor beta chains drawn from one sample of a study of blood T cells in healthy people across ages. MiXCR, applied by TCRdb to the 5' RACE reads, yields one record per CDR3 protein. The sample consists of fewer than 1,200,000 distinct CDR3 sequences, approximately 25% of them appearing once. The same data also contributed to another study, on T cells of mothers and their children.

What was sequenced was blood. The receptor set was obtained from a girl aged 2 to 10 in good health. Both conserved end residues are part of each CDR3. The D gene is left open where the match is weak. Not every row has a clone size; where given, it reads once, few, many or a size class.

CDR3aa	CDR3nt	abundance	v_gene	j_gene	len	d_gene
CASSYGRASYNEQFF	TGTGCCAGCAGTTATGGGAGGGCCTCCTACAATGAGCAGTTCTTC	few	TRBV6-2/TRBV6-3	TRBJ2-1	15	TRBD2
CASSPRASGGGEQFF	TGTGCCAGCAGCCCGAGGGCTAGCGGAGGCGGGGAGCAGTTCTTC	few	TRBV7-9	TRBJ2-1	15	TRBD2
CASRGSSGNNEQFF	TGTGCCAGCAGAGGATCTAGCGGTAACAATGAGCAGTTCTTC	-	TRBV2	TRBJ2-1	14	TRBD2
CASLAAPWTSGDEETQYF	TGTGCCAGCCTCGCTGCGCCCTGGACTAGCGGGGATGAAGAGACCCAGTACTTC	-	TRBV6-2/TRBV6-3	TRBJ2-5	18	TRBD2
CASSQEVPGRIPPNTEAFF	TGCGCCAGCAGCCAAGAAGTTCCAGGGAGGATCCCACCGAACACTGAAGCTTTCTTT	-	TRBV4-1	TRBJ1-1	19	-
CASSQEGQYNEQFF	TGCGCCAGCAGCCAAGAGGGACAGTACAATGAGCAGTTCTTC	many	TRBV4-1	TRBJ2-1	14	TRBD1
CSVWLAGPQETQYF	TGCAGCGTTTGGCTAGCGGGTCCCCAAGAGACCCAGTACTTC	-	TRBV29-1	TRBJ2-5	14	TRBD2
CASSPPGVEDQPQHF	TGTGCCAGCAGTCCACCGGGAGTCGAAGATCAGCCCCAGCATTTT	-	TRBV7-9	TRBJ1-5	15	-
CSATTGADEKLFF	TGCAGTGCTACGACAGGGGCCGATGAAAAACTGTTTTTT	few	TRBV20-1	TRBJ1-4	13	TRBD1
CASSPPSGFDEQFF	TGTGCCAGCAGCCCTCCGTCAGGGTTCGATGAGCAGTTCTTC	few	TRBV7-9	TRBJ2-1	14	-
CASSTSGFGGEETQYF	TGTGCCAGCAGCACCAGCGGGTTCGGCGGTGAAGAGACCCAGTACTTC	-	TRBV6-5	TRBJ2-5	16	-
CASSPELQGLTQYF	TGTGCCAGCAGTCCCGAACTCCAGGGGCTTACGCAGTACTTC	-	TRBV12-3/TRBV12-4	TRBJ2-5	14	-
CASIVSESNTEAFF	TGTGCCAGCATCGTCAGCGAATCGAACACTGAAGCTTTCTTT	few	TRBV12-3/TRBV12-4	TRBJ1-1	14	-
CASSLAGSGRGYTF	TGTGCCAGCAGCTTGGCGGGTTCGGGCAGGGGCTACACCTTC	-	TRBV28	TRBJ1-2	14	-
CASSLSGGVEQFF	TGTGCCAGCAGCTTGTCCGGAGGCGTTGAGCAGTTCTTC	few	TRBV7-9	TRBJ2-1	13	-
CASSSTMAKNIQYF	TGTGCCAGCAGTTCGACTATGGCCAAAAACATTCAGTACTTC	-	TRBV28	TRBJ2-4	14	-
CASSGLREVAGEGHNEQFF	TGTGCCAGCAGCGGTCTCCGGGAGGTAGCGGGGGAAGGCCACAATGAGCAGTTCTTC	-	TRBV2	TRBJ2-1	19	TRBD2
CASSFNGYTGELFF	TGTGCCAGCAGTTTTAACGGATACACCGGGGAGCTGTTTTTT	few	TRBV12-3/TRBV12-4	TRBJ2-2	14	-
CASSPPFGLVGEGEQYF	TGTGCCAGCAGTCCCCCATTCGGACTTGTGGGGGAGGGCGAGCAGTACTTC	-	TRBV27	TRBJ2-7	17	TRBD2
CASSSSPVAVQFF	TGTGCCAGCAGCTCTTCCCCGGTAGCGGTTCAGTTCTTC	-	TRBV7-2	TRBJ2-1	13	-
CASSSQIQDQETQYF	TGTGCCAGCAGCTCCCAGATACAAGATCAAGAGACCCAGTACTTC	-	TRBV7-2	TRBJ2-5	15	-
CASRPVGEGYGYTF	TGTGCCAGCAGACCGGTGGGGGAGGGCTATGGCTACACCTTC	-	TRBV7-2	TRBJ1-2	14	-
CASMGLAGHNEQFF	TGTGCCAGCATGGGACTAGCGGGACACAATGAGCAGTTCTTC	-	TRBV27	TRBJ2-1	14	TRBD2
CASSVDHQWELTYEQYF	TGTGCCAGCAGCGTAGATCACCAGTGGGAGCTTACCTACGAGCAGTACTTC	-	TRBV9	TRBJ2-7	17	-
CASGGMGQETQYF	TGTGCCAGCGGAGGAATGGGACAAGAGACCCAGTACTTC	few	TRBV12-3/TRBV12-4	TRBJ2-5	13	-
CASAMLAAPAYEQYF	TGTGCCAGCGCAATGCTAGCGGCACCTGCCTACGAGCAGTACTTC	-	TRBV28	TRBJ2-7	15	TRBD2
CASSPGGGRIGEAFF	TGTGCCAGCAGCCCGGGCGGGGGTAGGATAGGTGAAGCTTTCTTT	-	TRBV7-9	TRBJ1-1	15	-
CASSDPGTGPVQETQYF	TGTGCCAGCAGTGACCCCGGGACAGGGCCCGTCCAAGAGACCCAGTACTTC	-	TRBV6-1	TRBJ2-5	17	TRBD1
CASSPDRDQPQHF	TGTGCCAGCTCACCAGACCGTGATCAGCCCCAGCATTTT	many	TRBV7-2	TRBJ1-5	13	-
CASSGSGEMGETQYF	TGTGCCAGCAGCGGATCGGGGGAAATGGGAGAGACCCAGTACTTC	few	TRBV9	TRBJ2-5	15	-
CSAGIRDRVFNEQFF	TGCAGCGCTGGCATCCGGGACAGGGTTTTCAATGAGCAGTTCTTC	-	TRBV29-1	TRBJ2-1	15	TRBD1
CASRPMGLAGELFF	TGTGCCAGCAGACCTATGGGTCTCGCCGGGGAGCTGTTTTTT	many	TRBV27	TRBJ2-2	14	-
CASSVRNYLTDTQYF	TGTGCCAGCAGCGTTAGAAATTATCTGACAGATACGCAGTATTTT	many	TRBV7-2	TRBJ2-3	15	-
CASRQAIAGGSTDTQYF	TGTGCCAGCCGTCAGGCGATAGCGGGGGGTAGCACAGATACGCAGTATTTT	-	TRBV12-3/TRBV12-4	TRBJ2-3	17	TRBD2
CASSYSIAREQGETQYF	TGTGCCAGCAGTTACTCGATTGCCCGGGAGCAAGGAGAGACCCAGTACTTC	-	TRBV6-5	TRBJ2-5	17	-